This TCR beta chain was sequenced for a study of low-dose radiotherapy and immunotherapy resistance in tumors. Looking at the study overall: Patients received cyclophosphamide 200 mg/m2 intravenously every two weeks, the day before radiation-immunotherapy. Aspirin 300 mg, taken orally and daily, was given to patients for four cycles from cycle 1 day 1.

First-strand cDNA relied on TRAV- and TRBV-specific primers spanning alpha and beta chains. Amplification of TCRs used a constant-region primer and V-primer adapter for roughly 21 PCR cycles. TCRdb independently ran MiXCR on the reads; one entry per CDR3 protein. The sample shows 75,000 to 95,000 distinct CDR3 sequences, around 9.2% of them seen only once. This clonotype was recorded many times. Documented time point: before trial treatment. CDR3 length: 14 residues. CDR1 is MDHEN and CDR2 is SYDVKM in the germline V gene. The trim removed 8 bases at V and 4 bases at J, leaving 7 bases unmatched. The sequencing used PBMCs, collected before treatment. The rearrangement joins TRBV28 to TRBJ2-3, with TRBD2 matching over 9 bases. The sequence was obtained from a male donor with prostate cancer. CDR3 sequence reads: CASSGLAQSDTQYF. CDR3 bases: TGTGCCAGCTCGGGACTAGCACAATCAGATACGCAGTATTTT.